The clone carrying this T cell receptor (beta chain) was counted only a few times. Its antigen remains unknown. Any gene name here is a mouse gene name. The observed sequence ends 4 residues before the CDR3 terminus, with the missing tail filled in from the germline J gene. The data were obtained in a study of CD8+ T cells in alopecia areata. Reverse transcribed after extraction, RNA yielded cDNA as the sequencing template. Libraries were prepared by immunoSEQ multiplex PCR; TCRdb keeps only in-frame clonotypes and omits some of them. Observed in the sample are about 110,000 clones, none of them singletons. Study-level findings and limits: In lesional scalp, particularly from alopecia totalis/universalis, clonality was higher than in normal scalp.

From germline, CDR1 is FNHDT and CDR2 SITEND (reference sequence). The CDR3 is 14 residues long. Sequenced sample: lesional skin. The clonotype originates from a C3H/HeJ mouse with alopecia areata. MHC haplotype here: H2-k. V gene TRBV19 combines with J gene TRBJ2-7; TRBD1 matches at 9 bases. The covered CDR3 bases are TGTGCCAGCAGTCCGGGACAGGGAAAAGAT. Translating gives CASSPGQGKD. The entire CDR3 is CASSPGQGKDEQYF.